Listed below are T cell receptor beta chains from one sample, sequenced in a study of cytomegalovirus exposure and HLA in healthy donors. Some clones are missing from TCRdb's copy, which holds only in-frame ones; the method was immunoSEQ multiplex PCR. In the table there are roughly 98,000 clones, roughly nine tenths of which are singletons. The sample was PBMCs. The receptors derive from a woman aged 25 to 39 in good health and CMV-seronegative. The CDR3 runs from the conserved cysteine through the conserved F or W. The D gene is left open where the match is weak. Clone size, where shown, is once, few, many, or a class for clones that have expanded.

V	J	D	size	CDR3	DNA
TRBV5-1	TRBJ1-1	TRBD1	.	CASSLWGQGGAFF	TGCGCCAGCAGCTTGTGGGGACAGGGAGGAGCTTTCTTT
TRBV2	TRBJ1-1	TRBD1	.	CASSFDRGNTEAFF	TGTGCCAGCAGTTTCGACAGGGGAAATACTGAAGCTTTCTTT
TRBV27	TRBJ2-3	.	.	CASSLPFRLPIRDTQYF	TGTGCCAGCAGTTTACCCTTTAGACTGCCTATCAGAGATACGCAGTATTTT
TRBV7-9	TRBJ1-3	.	.	CASSLAGTLVGNTIYF	TGTGCCAGCAGCTTAGCCGGGACACTGGTTGGAAACACCATATATTTT
TRBV10-3	TRBJ1-2	.	.	CATRDYGYTF	TGTGCCACCCGGGACTATGGCTACACCTTC
TRBV5-1	TRBJ2-1	TRBD2	.	CASSLDPAGGSYNEQFF	TGCGCCAGCAGCTTGGATCCAGCGGGGGGAAGCTACAATGAGCAGTTCTTC
TRBV6-5	TRBJ1-2	TRBD1	.	CASRTPGQATYGYTF	TGTGCCAGCAGAACCCCGGGACAGGCGACCTATGGCTACACCTTC
TRBV6-1	TRBJ2-7	TRBD1	.	CASSLDRDYEQYF	TGTGCCAGCAGTTTAGACAGGGACTACGAGCAGTACTTC
TRBV28	TRBJ1-3	.	.	CASSSPQGGGLNTIYF	TGTGCCAGCAGTTCCCCCCAGGGAGGTGGCCTAAACACCATATATTTT
TRBV27	TRBJ2-1	.	.	CASSLLSGNEQFF	TGTGCCAGCAGTTTACTGAGCGGGAATGAGCAGTTCTTC
TRBV7-3	TRBJ2-3	.	.	CASAQGNTDTQYF	TGTGCCAGCGCCCAGGGGAACACAGATACGCAGTATTTT
TRBV12-2	TRBJ2-3	.	.	CASRLHSGDCTDTQYF	TGTGCAAGTCGCTTACACAGCGGGGACTGCACAGATACGCAGTATTTT
TRBV2	TRBJ2-6	TRBD1	.	CASSETGGTGANVLTF	TGTGCCAGCAGTGAGACAGGGGGGACTGGGGCCAACGTCCTGACTTTC
TRBV5-1	TRBJ2-5	TRBD2	once	CASSNSGRGETQYF	TGCGCCAGCAGCAATAGCGGGAGAGGGGAGACCCAGTACTTC
TRBV28	TRBJ1-2	.	.	CASSSPWGQGGYTF	TGTGCCAGCAGCTCCCCGTGGGGTCAGGGCGGCTACACCTTC
TRBV18	TRBJ2-7	.	.	CASSPLMGGASSYEQYF	TGTGCCAGCTCACCCCTTATGGGTGGGGCCAGTTCCTACGAGCAGTACTTC
TRBV6-5	TRBJ1-2	.	few	CASSYSWQGLGGGYTF	TGTGCCAGCAGTTACTCGTGGCAGGGGTTAGGCGGTGGCTACACCTTC
TRBV5-5	TRBJ1-2	.	.	CASSQGWDGYTF	TGTGCCAGCAGCCAGGGGTGGGATGGCTACACCTTC
TRBV28	TRBJ1-5	.	.	CATRNGGGKQPQHF	TGTGCCACCAGAAACGGGGGGGGGAAACAGCCCCAGCATTTT
TRBV4-3	TRBJ2-5	TRBD1	.	CASSQGQGIVETQYF	TGCGCCAGCAGCCAAGGACAGGGCATAGTAGAGACCCAGTACTTC
TRBV5-1	TRBJ2-3	TRBD2	.	CASSLGLAETDTQYF	TGCGCCAGCAGCTTGGGACTAGCGGAAACAGATACGCAGTATTTT
TRBV2	TRBJ2-7	TRBD1	few	CATHPSDGTGASYEQYF	TGTGCCACACACCCCTCTGACGGGACAGGGGCGTCCTACGAGCAGTACTTC
TRBV29-1	TRBJ2-7	.	.	CSVLESYEQYF	TGCAGCGTCCTCGAGTCCTACGAGCAGTACTTC
TRBV5-1	TRBJ2-7	TRBD1	few	CASSLAVGGAYEQYF	TGCGCCAGCAGCTTGGCCGTAGGGGGCGCCTACGAGCAGTACTTC
TRBV6-5	TRBJ1-1	.	.	CASSYIRGNGNEAFF	TGTGCCAGCAGTTACATTCGGGGTAACGGGAATGAAGCTTTCTTT
TRBV6-1	TRBJ1-2	TRBD1	.	CAIQQGAGGYTF	TGTGCCATTCAACAGGGGGCGGGCGGCTACACCTTC
TRBV29-1	TRBJ1-1	.	.	CSVASYTEAFF	TGCAGCGTTGCTTCTTACACTGAAGCTTTCTTT
TRBV5-1	TRBJ2-3	.	.	CASSLRGTTDTQYF	TGCGCCAGCAGCTTGCGTGGCACCACAGATACGCAGTATTTT
TRBV5-1	TRBJ2-5	TRBD2	.	CASSLGSGSGETQYF	TGCGCCAGCAGCTTAGGTAGCGGGAGCGGGGAGACCCAGTACTTC
TRBV7-3	TRBJ2-3	TRBD2	.	CASSLTSGSLNTQYF	TGTGCCAGCAGCTTGACTAGCGGGAGTTTAAATACGCAGTATTTT
TRBV28	TRBJ1-5	.	.	CASSYPQGLSNQPQHF	TGTGCCAGCAGTTACCCACAGGGCTTGAGCAATCAGCCCCAGCATTTT
TRBV5-1	TRBJ2-2	TRBD2	.	CASEPGGSDGELFF	TGCGCCAGCGAGCCCGGGGGGAGCGACGGGGAGCTGTTTTTT
TRBV6-6	TRBJ1-5	.	.	CASSYGTGTSNQPQHF	TGTGCCAGCAGTTACGGAACAGGGACTAGCAATCAGCCCCAGCATTTT
TRBV7-9	TRBJ1-4	TRBD1	.	CASSSTGVGNEKLFF	TGTGCCAGCAGCTCTACAGGGGTTGGGAATGAAAAACTGTTTTTT
TRBV4-2	TRBJ2-5	TRBD2	.	CASSQDGGLAARTQYF	TGTGCCAGCAGCCAAGATGGGGGACTAGCGGCACGGACCCAGTACTTC
TRBV6-1	TRBJ2-6	.	large	CASSGIWANSGANVLTF	TGTGCCAGCAGTGGAATTTGGGCGAACTCTGGGGCCAACGTCCTGACTTTC
TRBV7-9	TRBJ2-1	.	.	CASSLFGDTAWEQFF	TGTGCCAGCAGCTTATTTGGGGACACCGCGTGGGAGCAGTTCTTC
TRBV5-1	TRBJ2-7	.	.	CASYLTPSSGYEQYF	TGCGCCAGCTACCTAACCCCCTCTTCGGGGTACGAGCAGTACTTC
TRBV7-7	TRBJ2-5	.	.	CASSALFETQYF	TGTGCTAGCAGCGCGTTGTTCGAGACCCAGTACTTC
TRBV27	TRBJ2-5	TRBD1	.	CASSPTGGGETQYF	TGTGCCAGCAGCCCGACAGGGGGCGGTGAGACCCAGTACTTC
TRBV6-1	TRBJ1-1	.	.	CASRPQGNTEAFF	TGTGCCAGCAGACCGCAGGGAAACACTGAAGCTTTCTTT
TRBV7-9	TRBJ2-7	TRBD1	.	CASSSEGQGANEQYF	TGTGCCAGCAGCTCAGAGGGACAGGGGGCTAACGAGCAGTACTTC
TRBV9	TRBJ1-5	.	.	CASSGPNNQPQHF	TGTGCCAGCAGCGGCCCTAATAATCAGCCCCAGCATTTT
TRBV7-9	TRBJ2-1	.	.	CASSLSSVRNNEQFF	TGTGCCAGCAGCTTATCGAGCGTCAGAAATAATGAGCAGTTCTTC
TRBV6-5	TRBJ1-1	.	.	CASSRDLENTEAFF	TGTGCCAGCAGTCGCGACTTGGAGAACACTGAAGCTTTCTTT
TRBV5-1	TRBJ1-6	TRBD1	.	CASSPSDRANSPLHF	TGCGCCAGCAGCCCCTCGGACAGGGCAAATTCACCCCTCCACTTT
TRBV19	TRBJ1-5	TRBD1	.	CASSRLTGGNQPQHF	TGTGCCAGTAGCCGCTTGACAGGGGGCAATCAGCCCCAGCATTTT
TRBV15	TRBJ2-3	TRBD2	.	CATSRDSGGTSTAYF	TGTGCCACCAGCAGAGATAGCGGGGGCACGTCCACGGCGTATTTT